One and the same sample provided the 12 T cell receptor beta chains below, sequenced in a study of blood T cell dynamics during melanoma immunotherapy. Time point described: pre-treatment baseline. Only in-frame clones appear in the TCRdb table, and some are missing; sequencing was by immunoSEQ multiplex PCR. This sample has tens of thousands of clones, with just under 90% found just once. The sequencing used blood, collected from a patient treated with checkpoint blockade. These receptors were obtained from a human donor with melanoma.

This clone was picked up one time. The chain carries TRBV9 and TRBJ1-1; possible D gene TRBD1, 6 bases. Per germline, CDR1 SGDLS and CDR2 YYNGEE. Trimming took off 3 bases at V and 4 bases at J, with 16 bases between the two ends. The CDR3 has 15 amino acids. CDR3 loop: CASSAGLQGGTEAFF. The CDR3, as DNA: TGTGCCAGCAGCGCCGGATTACAGGGAGGCACTGAAGCTTTCTTT.

The chain carries TRBV12-5 and TRBJ1-5, with TRBD1 matching 9 bases. Germline V gene lookup returns CDR1 LGHNT and CDR2 FRNRAP. The CDR3 loop spans 19 amino acids. Trimming took 4 bases from V and 0 from J; bases not matched to a gene: 13. CDR3 region: CASGSPSGTGTYSNQPQHF. The CDR3 bases are TGTGCTAGTGGTTCTCCATCCGGGACAGGGACATATAGCAATCAGCCCCAGCATTTT.

V gene TRBV2 combines with J gene TRBJ2-6; D possibly corresponds to TRBD1 (6 bases). The CDR3 covers 16 residues. CDR1 is SNHLY, CDR2 FYNNEI, per germline. V was clipped by 3 bases and J by 2 bases, with 11 bases between them. The CDR3 region has the DNA TGTGCCAGCAGTGATCACAGGGATCCTGGGGCCAACGTCCTGACTTTC. Translated: CASSDHRDPGANVLTF.

This clone appeared once. J is TRBJ2-7 and V is TRBV15; D might be TRBD2 (6 bases). There are 14 residues in the CDR3. Germline V gives CDR1 LNHNV, CDR2 YYDKDF (reference sequence). V was clipped by 0 bases and J by 5 bases, with 11 bases between them. The DNA for the CDR3 is TGTGCCACCAGCAGAGATGCGGCGGGACACGAGCAGTACTTC. Residues: CATSRDAAGHEQYF. Complete variable domain (other parts from reference TRBV15 and TRBJ2-7): DAMVIQNPRYQVTQFGKPVTLSCSQTLNHNVMYWYQQKSSQAPKLLFHYYDKDFNNEADTPDNFQSRRPNTSFCFLDIRSPGLGDTAMYLCATSRDAAGHEQYFGPGTRLTVT.

V usage is TRBV18 and J usage is TRBJ2-1, with 11 positions matching TRBD2. The CDR3 consists of 16 residues. The V gene's germline CDR1 is KGHSH and CDR2 LQKENI. V was clipped by 2 bases and J by 5 bases; unmatched bases: 5. This CDR3 reads CASSPWTSGLNNEQFF. The CDR3 DNA sequence: TGTGCCAGCTCACCATGGACTAGCGGGCTTAACAATGAGCAGTTCTTC. Filled out from reference TRBV18 and TRBJ2-1, the complete variable domain reads NAGVMQNPRHLVRRRGQEARLRCSPMKGHSHVYWYRQLPEEGLKFMVYLQKENIIDESGMPKERFSAEFPKEGPSILRIQQVVRGDSAAYFCASSPWTSGLNNEQFFGPGTRLTVL.

V usage is TRBV6-6 and J usage is TRBJ1-2; D remains ambiguous. CDR3 size: 10 residues. The V gene's germline CDR1 is MNHNY and CDR2 SVGAGI (reference sequence). V was trimmed by 10 bases and J by 8 bases, leaving 11 bases between them. The CDR3 reads CAIRNGGYTF. DNA of the CDR3: TGTGCCATTCGGAACGGGGGCTACACCTTC.

The chain carries TRBV5-6 and TRBJ1-1; no firm D call. This CDR3 spans 14 amino acids. The V end lost 0 bases, the J end lost 3 bases, and 9 bases lay between the germline ends. Per germline, CDR1 SGHDT and CDR2 YYEEEE. DNA of the CDR3: TGTGCCAGCAGCTTGGACAGCTATTACACTGAAGCTTTCTTT. It is translated as CASSLDSYYTEAFF. Variable domain in full (rest from reference TRBV5-6 and TRBJ1-1): DAGVTQSPTHLIKTRGQQVTLRCSPKSGHDTVSWYQQALGQGPQFIFQYYEEEERQRGNFPDRFSGHQFPNYSSELNVNALLLGDSALYLCASSLDSYYTEAFFGQGTRLTVV.

This sequence joins TRBV28 and TRBJ2-4; D is perhaps TRBD1 (6 bases). The CDR3 loop spans 13 amino acids. Germline V gene sequence: CDR1 MDHEN, CDR2 SYDVKM. The germline V and J ends were trimmed by 7 bases and 6 bases, with 13 bases remaining between them. The CDR3 sequence: CASKDSQINIQYF. CDR3 DNA sequence: TGTGCCAGCAAGGACAGTCAAATAAACATTCAGTACTTC.

The rearrangement links TRBV14 to TRBJ2-7, with D uncertain. CDR1 SGHDN and CDR2 FVKESK come from the germline V gene. V was cut by 1 base and J by 2 bases, with 3 bases left in between. The CDR3 has 12 residues. The DNA of the CDR3 is TGTGCCAGCAGCCAAGCCCCCTACGAGCAGTACTTC. Protein: CASSQAPYEQYF.

V gene TRBV6-6 combines with J gene TRBJ2-7, with 8 bases fitting TRBD2. Trimming cost V 0 bases and J 4 bases; bases outside gene matches: 5. Germline V gene lookup returns CDR1 MNHNY and CDR2 SVGAGI (reference sequence). This CDR3 region has 15 residues. Written as DNA, the CDR3 is TGTGCCAGCAGTTACTCGACGGGAGGGTCGTACGAGCAGTACTTC. It codes for CASSYSTGGSYEQYF.

The V and J genes are TRBV7-8 and TRBJ2-7; the D is unclear. V was cut by 4 bases and J by 0 bases, with 13 bases left in between. Germline V gene data show CDR1 as SGHVS and CDR2 as FQNEAQ. The CDR3 sequence is 15 residues long. The CDR3: CASSSMGVSSYEQYF. In DNA, the CDR3 is TGTGCCAGCAGCTCCATGGGCGTGAGCTCCTACGAGCAGTACTTC.

This clone came up a few times. This rearrangement joins TRBV7-3 to TRBJ2-7; 9 bases are a match to TRBD1. Germline V gene lookup returns CDR1 SGHTA and CDR2 FQGTGA. V was pared by 2 bases and J by 4 bases, with 6 bases of the junction left unmatched. The CDR3 covers 15 residues. The CDR3 DNA is TGTGCCAGCAGCTTAGCCGGGACAGGGCGTTACGAGCAGTACTTC. Translating it yields CASSLAGTGRYEQYF. Drawing the rest from reference TRBV7-3 and TRBJ2-7, the complete variable domain is GAGVSQTPSNKVTEKGKYVELRCDPISGHTALYWYRQSLGQGPEFLIYFQGTGAADDSGLPNDRFFAVRPEGSVSTLKIQRTERGDSAVYLCASSLAGTGRYEQYFGPGTRLTVT.